This T cell receptor beta chain is from a study of blood T cell repertoires in COVID-19. The CDR3 is 15 residues long. The V gene's germline CDR1 is LNHNV and CDR2 YYDKDF (reference sequence). Losses at the gene ends were 4 bases for V and 2 bases for J; bases not matched to a gene: 5. The assay was immunoSEQ multiplex PCR, and TCRdb's table has in-frame clones only and misses some. The sample has about 300,000 clones; approximately 88% are singletons. The rearrangement uses TRBV15 and TRBJ2-3; 8 bases line up with TRBD2. Material for sequencing was peripheral blood. This sequence was found in a human donor with COVID-19, enrolled during active disease. The donor label of this sample is uncertain. CDR3 region: CATSILAGYTDTQYF. For the CDR3, the DNA is TGTGCCACCAGCATTTTAGCGGGGTACACAGATACGCAGTATTTT.